This T cell receptor (beta chain) originates from a study of Ad26.COV2.S vaccination and SARS-CoV-2 variants. The germline V gene has CDR1 SGHTA and CDR2 FQGNSA. The CDR3 has 16 amino acids. V shed 8 bases and J shed 4 bases, with 21 bases lying between them. With respect to this clone: Its matching antigen is unknown.

The assay was immunoSEQ multiplex PCR, and TCRdb's table has in-frame clones only and misses some. The sample contains over 90,000 clones, over 70% of which appear only once. General study results and limits: The analyses of TCR breadth and depth may have understated the size of total T cell responses. It was found that vaccine and placebo recipients had similar non-spike TCR breadth. Participants in the vaccine arm had higher spike-specific TCR breadth; placebo recipients had lower. Substantial post-vaccination breadth of spike-specific CD8+ and CD4+ T cell responses was reported.

The sequencing used peripheral blood, collected after recovery from COVID-19. The receptor comes from a human donor who had recovered from COVID-19. This chain joins TRBV7-2 and TRBJ1-3; tentative D call: TRBD1 (6 bases). DNA of the CDR3: TGTGCCAGCGGAAAACGCGGGGGGCCCACCGGAAACACCATATATTTT. Its translation is CASGKRGGPTGNTIYF.